This T cell receptor (beta chain) emerged from a study of blood T cell repertoires in COVID-19. Whole-study context: Italy, Spain and the United States were the sources of the convalescent and acute COVID-19 samples. Sample material is recorded as cDNA or gDNA derived from T cells, B-cell-depleted T cells, or PBMCs.

The V and J ends lost 1 base and 7 bases, in that order; junction bases with no gene match: 16. Germline loops: CDR1 LGHDT, CDR2 YNNKEL (reference sequence). The CDR3 covers 20 residues. Original handling: Reference gene primers were amplified, and this amplification served to estimate nucleated cell counts. The assay was immunoSEQ multiplex PCR, and TCRdb's table has in-frame clones only and misses some. V, J and clone size were drawn from that table, and D and trimming were deduced from the DNA. This table holds under 300,000 clones, around nine tenths found once. This sequence joins TRBV3-1 (or the pseudogene TRBV3-2) and TRBJ2-2; 12 bases fit TRBD2. This receptor was identified in a woman aged 70 to 79 with active or convalescent COVID-19. Sequenced sample: peripheral blood. DNA for the CDR3: TGTGCCAGCAGCCAAGCACGAACCCTAGCGGGGGGGCCATCGTACGGGGAGCTGTTTTTT. Protein sequence: CASSQARTLAGGPSYGELFF.